These T cell receptor beta chains were read from a single sample in a study of T-cell reconstitution after alpha-beta-depleted transplantation in children. TCRdb re-called the PCR reads with MiXCR, one entry per CDR3 protein. The sample yields hundreds of thousands of distinct CDR3 sequences, roughly 13% seen once. The sequences come from PBMCs, mostly from graft donor cells, collected 360 days after TCRalphabeta/CD19-depleted stem cell transplant. Receptor source: a male patient younger than 18 who had a stem cell transplant for acute myeloid leukemia, so the T cells may come from the graft donor. CDR3s include the opening cysteine and the closing phenylalanine or tryptophan. A D gene is named only where the DNA matches it firmly. Where a row states a size, it is once, few, many or the class of an expanded clone; other rows omit it.

TRBV11-1,TRBJ2-7,-,TRBD2,19,CASSPWTGSGLAGTYEQYF,TGTGCCAGCAGCCCATGGACAGGGAGCGGACTAGCGGGAACCTACGAGCAGTACTTC
TRBV10-3,TRBJ1-6,many,TRBD1,15,CAISRTGMGDSPLHF,TGTGCCATCAGTCGGACAGGCATGGGGGATTCACCCCTCCACTTT
TRBV4-3,TRBJ2-5,few,-,13,CASSLWAEETQYF,TGCGCCAGCAGCCTTTGGGCGGAAGAGACCCAGTACTTC
TRBV5-1,TRBJ2-7,few,-,15,CASSLSGGPSYEQYF,TGCGCCAGCAGCTTGTCGGGGGGCCCCTCCTACGAGCAGTACTTC
TRBV5-5,TRBJ1-2,once,TRBD1,16,CASSLGQGKGNYGYTF,TGTGCCAGCAGCTTAGGACAGGGGAAAGGAAACTATGGCTACACCTTC
TRBV6-2/TRBV6-3,TRBJ2-7,many,-,10,CAIGRLKQYF,TGTGCCATCGGTAGGCTCAAGCAGTACTTC
TRBV7-3,TRBJ2-2,few,-,17,CASSLIAGFENTGELFF,TGTGCCAGCAGCTTAATCGCTGGCTTTGAGAACACCGGGGAGCTGTTTTTT
TRBV29-1,TRBJ2-5,few,-,13,CSVDLWGGETQYF,TGCAGCGTTGATCTCTGGGGCGGGGAGACCCAGTACTTC
TRBV18,TRBJ2-3,-,TRBD2,17,CASSPISGTSGTDTQYF,TGTGCCAGCTCACCCATTTCAGGGACTAGCGGGACAGATACGCAGTATTTT
TRBV29-1,TRBJ2-5,-,TRBD2,14,CSARAGGLQETQYF,TGCAGCGCACGGGCGGGAGGGCTCCAAGAGACCCAGTACTTC
TRBV29-1,TRBJ2-7,-,TRBD2,12,CSVDGLAAEQYF,TGCAGCGTAGACGGACTAGCGGCCGAGCAGTACTTC
TRBV28,TRBJ2-5,few,TRBD1,22,CASSFWYFGRTGGEKEQETQYF,TGTGCCAGCAGTTTTTGGTACTTTGGCAGGACAGGGGGCGAAAAGGAACAAGAGACCCAGTACTTC
TRBV4-3,TRBJ2-1,few,TRBD2,16,CASSQDRTSGSGEQFF,TGCGCCAGCAGCCAAGACCGGACTAGCGGGAGTGGCGAGCAGTTCTTC
TRBV7-3,TRBJ2-2,few,TRBD2,15,CASSRLAGATGELFF,TGTGCCAGCAGCCGACTAGCGGGGGCCACCGGGGAGCTGTTTTTT
TRBV10-3,TRBJ2-7,few,-,11,CAAASSYEQYF,TGTGCCGCGGCCAGCTCCTACGAGCAGTACTTC
TRBV20-1,TRBJ2-7,many,-,12,CSARLVSYEQYF,TGCAGTGCGCGACTGGTCTCCTACGAGCAGTACTTC
TRBV12-3/TRBV12-4,TRBJ2-1,many,TRBD1,15,CASSFRDRIPNEQFF,TGTGCCAGCAGTTTCCGGGACAGAATCCCCAATGAGCAGTTCTTC
TRBV18,TRBJ2-7,many,-,14,CASSPSQGYYEQYF,TGTGCCAGCTCACCATCTCAGGGGTACTACGAGCAGTACTTC
TRBV15,TRBJ2-7,-,-,14,CATSREALPYEQYF,TGTGCCACCAGCAGAGAGGCCTTGCCCTACGAGCAGTACTTC
TRBV11-2,TRBJ2-2,many,-,16,CASSFFRQANTGELFF,TGTGCCAGCAGCTTTTTCCGGCAGGCGAACACCGGGGAGCTGTTTTTT
TRBV29-1,TRBJ1-2,-,TRBD1,12,CSVENRGKGYTF,TGCAGCGTTGAAAACAGGGGAAAGGGCTACACCTTC
TRBV3-1,TRBJ2-5,-,-,16,CASSQDSSRVQETQYF,TGTGCCAGCAGCCAAGACTCCTCCCGGGTTCAAGAGACCCAGTACTTC
TRBV12-3/TRBV12-4,TRBJ1-1,-,-,15,CASSLGLTGMSEAFF,TGTGCCAGCAGTTTGGGGCTGACAGGAATGTCTGAAGCTTTCTTT
TRBV7-9,TRBJ2-7,-,TRBD2,17,CASSLVEGTSGVYEQYF,TGTGCCAGCAGCTTAGTTGAGGGAACTAGCGGGGTCTACGAGCAGTACTTC
TRBV11-3,TRBJ1-6,-,-,21,CASSLFFLDISSSSYNSPLHF,TGTGCCAGCAGCTTATTTTTTTTGGACATTAGTTCGAGCTCCTATAATTCACCCCTCCACTTT
TRBV28,TRBJ2-1,few,TRBD2,16,CASRSGLAGGYNEQFF,TGTGCCAGCAGATCGGGACTAGCGGGAGGGTACAATGAGCAGTTCTTC
TRBV7-2,TRBJ2-1,-,-,16,CASSLRATLSYNEQFF,TGTGCCAGCAGCTTAAGAGCGACTCTCTCCTACAATGAGCAGTTCTTC